This T cell receptor (beta chain) was sequenced during a study of control samples from healthy donors and cancer patients. The repertoire was sequenced with immunoSEQ multiplex PCR; TCRdb's copy has only in-frame clones and lacks some. The sample has approximately 140,000 clones, roughly 92% seen once. With V trimmed by 6 bases and J by 5 bases, 2 bases remained unmatched. The CDR3 length is 14 residues. The V gene's germline CDR1 is LGHNT and CDR2 FRNRAP. The chain couples TRBV12-5 to TRBJ2-2, with 11 bases matching TRBD2. Sequencing used blood. The source of this sequence is a man aged 25-45 years in good health. The CDR3 reads CASGGTSGTGELFF. CDR3 in DNA: TGTGCTAGTGGGGGGACTAGCGGAACCGGGGAGCTGTTTTTT.